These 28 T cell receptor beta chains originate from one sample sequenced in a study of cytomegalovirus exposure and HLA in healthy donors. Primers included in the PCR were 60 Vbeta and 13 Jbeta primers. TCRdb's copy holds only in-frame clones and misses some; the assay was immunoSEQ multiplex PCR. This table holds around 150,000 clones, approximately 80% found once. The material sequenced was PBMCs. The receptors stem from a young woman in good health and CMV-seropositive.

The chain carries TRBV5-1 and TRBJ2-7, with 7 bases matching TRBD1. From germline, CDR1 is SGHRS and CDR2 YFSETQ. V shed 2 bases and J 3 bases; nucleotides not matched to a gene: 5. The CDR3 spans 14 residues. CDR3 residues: CASSLTGVGYEQYF. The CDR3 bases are TGCGCCAGCAGCTTAACAGGGGTAGGCTACGAGCAGTACTTC.

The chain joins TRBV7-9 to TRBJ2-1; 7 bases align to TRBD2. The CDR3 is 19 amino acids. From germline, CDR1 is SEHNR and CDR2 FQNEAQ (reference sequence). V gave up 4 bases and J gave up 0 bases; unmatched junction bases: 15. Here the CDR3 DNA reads TGTGCCAGCAGCTCTAGTGAGCGGGGACTTTACCTCTCCTACAATGAGCAGTTCTTC. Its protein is CASSSSERGLYLSYNEQFF. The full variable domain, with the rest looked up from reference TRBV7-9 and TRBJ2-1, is DTGVSQNPRHKITKRGQNVTFRCDPISEHNRLYWYRQTLGQGPEFLTYFQNEAQLEKSRLLSDRFSAERPKGSFSTLEIQRTEQGDSAMYLCASSSSERGLYLSYNEQFFGPGTRLTVL.

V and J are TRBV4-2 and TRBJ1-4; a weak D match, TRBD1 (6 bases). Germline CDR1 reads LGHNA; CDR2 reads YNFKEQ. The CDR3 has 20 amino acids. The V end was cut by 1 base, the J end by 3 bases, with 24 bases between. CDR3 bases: TGTGCCAGCAGCCAAGTTGCCCTCGCGCAGGGGTTTATTTCTAATGAAAAACTGTTTTTT. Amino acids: CASSQVALAQGFISNEKLFF.

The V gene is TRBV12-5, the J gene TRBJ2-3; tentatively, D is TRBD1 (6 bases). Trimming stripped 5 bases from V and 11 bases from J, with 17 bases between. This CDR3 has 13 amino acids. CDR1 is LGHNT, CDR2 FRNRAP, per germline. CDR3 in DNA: TGTGCTAGTGGTCATTCAATCTGGGACATGCAGTATTTT. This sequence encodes CASGHSIWDMQYF.

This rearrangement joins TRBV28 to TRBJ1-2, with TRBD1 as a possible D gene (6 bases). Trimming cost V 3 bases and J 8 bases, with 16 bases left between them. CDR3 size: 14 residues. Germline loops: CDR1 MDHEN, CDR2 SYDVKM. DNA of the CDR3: TGTGCCAGCAGTTTCCACGGGGGGCGCAGAGGCTACACCTTC. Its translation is CASSFHGGRRGYTF.

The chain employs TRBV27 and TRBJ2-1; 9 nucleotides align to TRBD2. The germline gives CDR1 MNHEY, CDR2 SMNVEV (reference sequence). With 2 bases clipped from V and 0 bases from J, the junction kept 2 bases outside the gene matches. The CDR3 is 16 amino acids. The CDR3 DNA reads TGTGCCAGCAGTTTAATGCGGGGGGGCTCCTACAATGAGCAGTTCTTC. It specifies CASSLMRGGSYNEQFF.

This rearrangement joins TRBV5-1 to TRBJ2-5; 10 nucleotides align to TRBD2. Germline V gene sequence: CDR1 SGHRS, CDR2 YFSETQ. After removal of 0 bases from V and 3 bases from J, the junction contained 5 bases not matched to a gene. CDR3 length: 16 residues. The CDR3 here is CASSLAPSGGEETQYF. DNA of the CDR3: TGCGCCAGCAGCTTGGCGCCCAGCGGGGGGGAAGAGACCCAGTACTTC.

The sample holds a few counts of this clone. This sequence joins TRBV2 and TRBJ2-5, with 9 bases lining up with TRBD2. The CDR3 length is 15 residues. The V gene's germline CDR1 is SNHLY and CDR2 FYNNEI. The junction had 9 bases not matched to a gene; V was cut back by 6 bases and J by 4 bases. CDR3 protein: CASRARAGGVETQYF. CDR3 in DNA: TGTGCCAGCAGAGCACGAGCGGGGGGTGTAGAGACCCAGTACTTC.

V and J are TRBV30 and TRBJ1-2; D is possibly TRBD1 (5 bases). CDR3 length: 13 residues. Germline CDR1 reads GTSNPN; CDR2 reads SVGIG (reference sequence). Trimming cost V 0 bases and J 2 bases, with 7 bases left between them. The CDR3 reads CAWSVKGNYGYTF. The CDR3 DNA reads TGTGCCTGGAGTGTAAAGGGGAACTATGGCTACACCTTC.

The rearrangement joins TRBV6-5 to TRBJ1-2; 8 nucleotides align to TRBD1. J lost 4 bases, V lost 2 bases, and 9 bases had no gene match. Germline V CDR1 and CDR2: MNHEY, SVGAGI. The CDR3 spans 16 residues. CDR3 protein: CASSYTNRRGLYGYTF. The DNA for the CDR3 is TGTGCCAGCAGTTACACGAATCGCAGGGGGCTCTATGGCTACACCTTC.

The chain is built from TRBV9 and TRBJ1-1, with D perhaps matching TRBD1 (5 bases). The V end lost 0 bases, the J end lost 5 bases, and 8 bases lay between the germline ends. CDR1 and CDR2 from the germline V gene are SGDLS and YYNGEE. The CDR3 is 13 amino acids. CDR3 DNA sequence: TGTGCCAGCAGCGTAGGGGGCAAAACTGAAGCTTTCTTT. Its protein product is CASSVGGKTEAFF.

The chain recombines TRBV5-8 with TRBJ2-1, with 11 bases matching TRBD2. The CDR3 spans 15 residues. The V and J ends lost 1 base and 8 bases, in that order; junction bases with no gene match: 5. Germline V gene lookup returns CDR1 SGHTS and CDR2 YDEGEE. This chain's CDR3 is CASSLLAGGKDEQFF. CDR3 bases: TGTGCCAGCAGCTTGCTAGCGGGGGGTAAGGATGAGCAGTTCTTC.

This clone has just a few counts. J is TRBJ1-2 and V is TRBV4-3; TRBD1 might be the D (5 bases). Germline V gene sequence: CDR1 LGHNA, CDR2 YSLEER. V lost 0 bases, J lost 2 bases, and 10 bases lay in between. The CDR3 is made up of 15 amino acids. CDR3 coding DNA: TGCGCCAGCAGCCAAGAGGCAGGGTTAAACTATGGCTACACCTTC. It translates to CASSQEAGLNYGYTF.

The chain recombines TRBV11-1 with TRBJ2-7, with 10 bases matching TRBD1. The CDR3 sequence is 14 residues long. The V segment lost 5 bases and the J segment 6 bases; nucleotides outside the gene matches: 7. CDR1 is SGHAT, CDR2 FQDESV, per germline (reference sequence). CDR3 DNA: TGTGCCAGCAGCCTCGGGACAGGGGATCGCGAGCAGTACTTC. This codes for CASSLGTGDREQYF. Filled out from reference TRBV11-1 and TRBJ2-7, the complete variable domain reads EAEVAQSPRYKITEKSQAVAFWCDPISGHATLYWYRQILGQGPELLVQFQDESVVDDSQLPKDRFSAERLKGVDSTLKIQPAELGDSAMYLCASSLGTGDREQYFGPGTRLTVT.

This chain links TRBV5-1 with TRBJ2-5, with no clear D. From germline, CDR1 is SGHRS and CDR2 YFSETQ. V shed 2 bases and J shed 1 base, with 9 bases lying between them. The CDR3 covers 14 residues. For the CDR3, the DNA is TGCGCCAGCAGCTTTGGTGAGGTCCAAGAGACCCAGTACTTC. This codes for CASSFGEVQETQYF.

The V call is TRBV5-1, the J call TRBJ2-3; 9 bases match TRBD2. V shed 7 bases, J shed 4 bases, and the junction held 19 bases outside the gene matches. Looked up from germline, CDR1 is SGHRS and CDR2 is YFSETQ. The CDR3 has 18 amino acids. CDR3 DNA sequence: TGCGCCAGCTCCTTTTTCGCGGGGGGGCCGTGGTTGGCAGATACGCAGTATTTT. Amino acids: CASSFFAGGPWLADTQYF.

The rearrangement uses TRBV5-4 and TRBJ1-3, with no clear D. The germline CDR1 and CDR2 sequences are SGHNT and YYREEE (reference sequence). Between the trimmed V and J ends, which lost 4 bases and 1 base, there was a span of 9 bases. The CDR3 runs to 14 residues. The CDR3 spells CASSTPLSGNTIYF. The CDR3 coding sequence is TGTGCCAGCAGCACCCCGCTATCTGGAAACACCATATATTTT.

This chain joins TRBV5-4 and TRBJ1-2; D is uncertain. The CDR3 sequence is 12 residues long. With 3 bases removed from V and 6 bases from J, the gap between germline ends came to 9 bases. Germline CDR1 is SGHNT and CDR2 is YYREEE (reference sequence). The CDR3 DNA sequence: TGTGCCAGCAGCTCCTTTTCGGATGGCTACACCTTC. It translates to CASSSFSDGYTF. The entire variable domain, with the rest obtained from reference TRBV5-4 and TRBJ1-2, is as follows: ETGVTQSPTHLIKTRGQQVTLRCSSQSGHNTVSWYQQALGQGPQFIFQYYREEENGRGNFPPRFSGLQFPNYSSELNVNALELDDSALYLCASSSFSDGYTFGSGTRLTVV.

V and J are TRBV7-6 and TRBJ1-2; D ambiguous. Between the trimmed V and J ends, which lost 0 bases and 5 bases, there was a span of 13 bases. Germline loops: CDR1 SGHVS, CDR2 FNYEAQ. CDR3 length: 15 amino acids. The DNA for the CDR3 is TGTGCCAGCAGCTTAGCTGAGGGTCGGAGGTATGGCTACACCTTC. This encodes CASSLAEGRRYGYTF.

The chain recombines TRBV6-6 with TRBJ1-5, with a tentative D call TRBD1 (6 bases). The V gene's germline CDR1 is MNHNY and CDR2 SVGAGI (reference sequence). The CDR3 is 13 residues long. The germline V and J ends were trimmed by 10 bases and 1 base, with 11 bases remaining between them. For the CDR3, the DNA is TGTGCCACTATGAGGGGGAGCAATCAGCCCCAGCATTTT. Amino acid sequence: CATMRGSNQPQHF.

This CDR3 is CATSRDYRTGIYGYTF. The CDR3 region has the DNA TGTGCCACCAGCAGAGATTATAGGACAGGGATCTATGGCTACACCTTC. This rearrangement joins TRBV15 to TRBJ1-2, with 8 bases that match TRBD1. The germline CDR1 and CDR2 sequences are LNHNV and YYDKDF (reference sequence). The CDR3 sequence is 16 residues long. Losses at the gene ends were 0 bases for V and 4 bases for J; bases not matched to a gene: 7.

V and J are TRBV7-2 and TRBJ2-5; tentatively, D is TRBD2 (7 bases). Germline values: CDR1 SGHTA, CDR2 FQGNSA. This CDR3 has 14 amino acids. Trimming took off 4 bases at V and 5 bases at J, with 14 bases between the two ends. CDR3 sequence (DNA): TGTGCCAGCAGCTACGGGGGGCCGAGGGAGACCCAGTACTTC. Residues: CASSYGGPRETQYF.

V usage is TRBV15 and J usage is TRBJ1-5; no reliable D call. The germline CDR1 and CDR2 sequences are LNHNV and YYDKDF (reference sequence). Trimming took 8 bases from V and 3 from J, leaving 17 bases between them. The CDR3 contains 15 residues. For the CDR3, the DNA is TGTGCCACCGCCGATCTCGGGAGGCCCAATCAGCCCCAGCATTTT. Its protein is CATADLGRPNQPQHF.

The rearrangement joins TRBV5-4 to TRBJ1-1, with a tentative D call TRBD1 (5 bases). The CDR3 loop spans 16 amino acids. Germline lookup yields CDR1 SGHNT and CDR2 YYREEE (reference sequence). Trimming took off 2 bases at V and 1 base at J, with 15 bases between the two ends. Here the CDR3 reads CASSFGTLKPNTEAFF. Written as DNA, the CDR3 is TGTGCCAGCAGCTTCGGGACTTTGAAACCGAACACTGAAGCTTTCTTT.

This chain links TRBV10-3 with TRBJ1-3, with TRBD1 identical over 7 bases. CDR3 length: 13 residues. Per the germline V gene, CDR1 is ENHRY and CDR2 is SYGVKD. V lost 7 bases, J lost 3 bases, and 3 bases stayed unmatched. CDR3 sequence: CAIMGQIGNTIYF. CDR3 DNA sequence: TGTGCCATCATGGGACAGATTGGAAACACCATATATTTT.

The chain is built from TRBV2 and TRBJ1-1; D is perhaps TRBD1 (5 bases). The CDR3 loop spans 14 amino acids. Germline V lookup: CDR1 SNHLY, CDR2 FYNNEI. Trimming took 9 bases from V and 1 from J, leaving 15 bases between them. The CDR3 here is CARPPGTGNTEAFF. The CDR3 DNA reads TGTGCCAGACCTCCAGGTACAGGGAACACTGAAGCTTTCTTT.

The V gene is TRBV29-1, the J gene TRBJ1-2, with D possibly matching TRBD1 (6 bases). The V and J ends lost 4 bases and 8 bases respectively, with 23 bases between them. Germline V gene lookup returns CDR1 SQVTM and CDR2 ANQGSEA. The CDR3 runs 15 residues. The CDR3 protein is CSVVPQQGPRWGYTF. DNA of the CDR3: TGCAGCGTTGTCCCGCAGCAGGGGCCCCGATGGGGCTACACCTTC.

CDR3 protein: CASSQAGGPQETQYF. DNA for the CDR3: TGCGCCAGCAGCCAGGCGGGGGGTCCCCAAGAGACCCAGTACTTC. V is TRBV4-1 and J is TRBJ2-5, with 8 bases that match TRBD2. CDR1 is MGHRA and CDR2 is YSYEKL in the germline V gene. The CDR3 totals 15 residues. Trimming removed 3 bases from V and 1 base from J; junction bases left unmatched: 4.